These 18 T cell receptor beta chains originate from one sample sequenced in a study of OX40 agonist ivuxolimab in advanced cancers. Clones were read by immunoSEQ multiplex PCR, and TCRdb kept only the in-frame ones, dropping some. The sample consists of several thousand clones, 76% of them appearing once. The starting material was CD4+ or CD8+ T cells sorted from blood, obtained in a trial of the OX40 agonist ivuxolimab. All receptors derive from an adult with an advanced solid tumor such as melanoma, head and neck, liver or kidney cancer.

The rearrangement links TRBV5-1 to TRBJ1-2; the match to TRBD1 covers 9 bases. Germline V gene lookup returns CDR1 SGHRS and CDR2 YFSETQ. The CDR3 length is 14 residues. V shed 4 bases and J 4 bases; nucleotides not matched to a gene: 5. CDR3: CASSPGTGIYGYTF. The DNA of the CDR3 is TGCGCCAGCAGCCCCGGGACAGGGATCTATGGCTACACCTTC.

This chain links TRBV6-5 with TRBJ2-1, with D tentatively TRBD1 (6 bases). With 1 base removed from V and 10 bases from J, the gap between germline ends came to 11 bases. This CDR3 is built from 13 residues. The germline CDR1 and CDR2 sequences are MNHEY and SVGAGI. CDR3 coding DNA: TGTGCCAGCAGTTACTTTGGACAGACGGAGCAGTTCTTC. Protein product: CASSYFGQTEQFF.

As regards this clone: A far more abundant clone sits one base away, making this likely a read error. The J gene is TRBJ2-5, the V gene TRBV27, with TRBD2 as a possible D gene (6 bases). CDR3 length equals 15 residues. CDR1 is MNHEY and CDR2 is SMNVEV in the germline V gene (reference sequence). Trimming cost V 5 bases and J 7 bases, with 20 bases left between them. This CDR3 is CASSPLLGSGGTQYF. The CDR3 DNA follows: TGTGCCAGCAGTCCCTTGCTCGGGAGCGGAGGGACCCAGTACTTC.

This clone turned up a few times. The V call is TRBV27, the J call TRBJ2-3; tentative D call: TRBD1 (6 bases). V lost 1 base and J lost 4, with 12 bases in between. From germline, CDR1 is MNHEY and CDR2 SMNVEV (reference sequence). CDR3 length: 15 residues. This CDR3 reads CASSLLGGGADTQYF. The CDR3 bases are TGTGCCAGCAGTTTATTAGGTGGGGGCGCAGATACGCAGTATTTT.

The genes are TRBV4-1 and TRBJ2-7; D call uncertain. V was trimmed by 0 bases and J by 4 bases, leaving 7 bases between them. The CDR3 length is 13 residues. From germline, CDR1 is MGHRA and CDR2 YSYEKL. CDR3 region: CASSQESRYEQYF. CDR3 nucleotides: TGCGCCAGCAGCCAAGAGTCCAGATACGAGCAGTACTTC.

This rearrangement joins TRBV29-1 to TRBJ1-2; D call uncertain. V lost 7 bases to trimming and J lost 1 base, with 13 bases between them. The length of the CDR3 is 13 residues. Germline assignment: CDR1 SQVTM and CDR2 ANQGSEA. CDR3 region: CSDKPGGNYGYTF. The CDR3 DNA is TGCAGCGATAAGCCGGGAGGTAACTATGGCTACACCTTC.

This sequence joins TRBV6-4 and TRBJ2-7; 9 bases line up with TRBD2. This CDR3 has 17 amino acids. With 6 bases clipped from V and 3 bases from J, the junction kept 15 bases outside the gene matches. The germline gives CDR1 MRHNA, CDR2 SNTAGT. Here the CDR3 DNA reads TGTGCCAGCAGCCCGTACCAGGCTTCTAGCGGGAACTACGAGCAGTACTTC. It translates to CASSPYQASSGNYEQYF.

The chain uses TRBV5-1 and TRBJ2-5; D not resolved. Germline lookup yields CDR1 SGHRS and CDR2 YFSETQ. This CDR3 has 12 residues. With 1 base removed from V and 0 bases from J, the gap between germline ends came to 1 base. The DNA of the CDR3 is TGCGCCAGCAGCTTGTACCAAGAGACCCAGTACTTC. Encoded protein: CASSLYQETQYF. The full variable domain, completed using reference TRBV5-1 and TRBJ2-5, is KAGVTQTPRYLIKTRGQQVTLSCSPISGHRSVSWYQQTPGQGLQFLFEYFSETQRNKGNFPGRFSGRQFSNSRSEMNVSTLELGDSALYLCASSLYQETQYFGPGTRLLVL.

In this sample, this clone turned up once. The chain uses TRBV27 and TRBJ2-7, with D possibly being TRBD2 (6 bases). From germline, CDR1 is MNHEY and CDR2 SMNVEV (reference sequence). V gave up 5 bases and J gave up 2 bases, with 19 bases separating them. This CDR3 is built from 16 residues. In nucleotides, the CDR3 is TGTGCCAGCAGTCACCGGGGCAGGAGGGGCACCTACGAGCAGTACTTC. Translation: CASSHRGRRGTYEQYF.

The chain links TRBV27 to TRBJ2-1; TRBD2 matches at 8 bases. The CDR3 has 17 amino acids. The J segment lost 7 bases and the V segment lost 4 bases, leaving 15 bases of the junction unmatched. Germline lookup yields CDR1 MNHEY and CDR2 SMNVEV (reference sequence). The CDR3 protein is CASSSLGGSGSENEQFF. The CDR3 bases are TGTGCCAGCAGTTCCCTTGGAGGAAGCGGGAGTGAAAATGAGCAGTTCTTC.

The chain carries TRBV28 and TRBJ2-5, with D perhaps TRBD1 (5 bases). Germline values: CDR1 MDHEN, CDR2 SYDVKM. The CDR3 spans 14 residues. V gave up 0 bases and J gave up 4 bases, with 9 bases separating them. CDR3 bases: TGTGCCAGCAGTTTATGGCAGGGATTAGAGACCCAGTACTTC. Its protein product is CASSLWQGLETQYF. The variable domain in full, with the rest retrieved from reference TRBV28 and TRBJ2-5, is DVKVTQSSRYLVKRTGEKVFLECVQDMDHENMFWYRQDPGLGLRLIYFSYDVKMKEKGDIPEGYSVSREKKERFSLILESASTNQTSMYLCASSLWQGLETQYFGPGTRLLVL.

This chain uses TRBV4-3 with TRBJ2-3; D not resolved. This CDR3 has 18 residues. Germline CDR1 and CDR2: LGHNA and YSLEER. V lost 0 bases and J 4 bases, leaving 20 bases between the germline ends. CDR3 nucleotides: TGCGCCAGCAGCCAAGAAGAGGACGGCGACGGCCCTGCAGATACGCAGTATTTT. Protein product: CASSQEEDGDGPADTQYF.

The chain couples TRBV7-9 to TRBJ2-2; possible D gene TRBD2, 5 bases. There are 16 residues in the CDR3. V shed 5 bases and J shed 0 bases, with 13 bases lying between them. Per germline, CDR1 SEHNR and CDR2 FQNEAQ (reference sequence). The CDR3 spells CASSPRSGANTGELFF. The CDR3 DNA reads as TGTGCCAGCAGCCCGCGGAGCGGTGCGAACACCGGGGAGCTGTTTTTT.

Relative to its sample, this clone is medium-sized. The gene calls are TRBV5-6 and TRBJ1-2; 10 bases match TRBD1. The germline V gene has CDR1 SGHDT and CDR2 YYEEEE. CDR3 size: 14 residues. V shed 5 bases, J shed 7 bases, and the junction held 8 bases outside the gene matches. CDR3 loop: CASSPGTGVFGYTF. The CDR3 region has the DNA TGTGCCAGCAGTCCCGGGACAGGGGTTTTTGGCTACACCTTC.

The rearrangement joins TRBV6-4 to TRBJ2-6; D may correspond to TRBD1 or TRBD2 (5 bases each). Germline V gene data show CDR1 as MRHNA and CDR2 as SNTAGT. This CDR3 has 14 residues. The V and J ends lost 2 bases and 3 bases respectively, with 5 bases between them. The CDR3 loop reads CASSDGGGANVLTF. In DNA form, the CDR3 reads TGTGCCAGCAGTGACGGGGGTGGGGCCAACGTCCTGACTTTC.

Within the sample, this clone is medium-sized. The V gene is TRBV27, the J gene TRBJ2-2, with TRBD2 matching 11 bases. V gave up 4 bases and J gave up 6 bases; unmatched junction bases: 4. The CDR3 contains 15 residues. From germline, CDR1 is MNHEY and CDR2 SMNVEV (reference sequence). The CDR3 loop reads CASSSTSGSPGELFF. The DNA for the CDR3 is TGTGCCAGCAGTTCAACTAGCGGGAGCCCCGGGGAGCTGTTTTTT.

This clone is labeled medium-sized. DNA for the CDR3: TGTGCCAGCAGTCCGTCACTGAACTACCGCTACGAGCAGTACTTC. Amino acids: CASSPSLNYRYEQYF. The V gene is TRBV6-5, the J gene TRBJ2-7; D unclear. The germline V gene encodes CDR1 MNHEY and CDR2 SVGAGI. Trimming removed 5 bases from V and 3 bases from J, with 17 bases in between. The CDR3 has 15 residues.

CDR3 region: CASSPQTGPFEQYF. The CDR3, as DNA: TGTGCCAGCAGCCCCCAGACAGGGCCCTTCGAGCAGTACTTC. The chain links TRBV7-2 to TRBJ2-7; 7 bases agree with TRBD1. CDR1 is SGHTA and CDR2 is FQGNSA in the germline V gene. This CDR3 comprises 14 residues. The J segment lost 6 bases and the V segment lost 5 bases, leaving 10 bases of the junction unmatched.